This T cell receptor (beta chain) was found in a study of cytomegalovirus exposure and HLA in healthy donors (dated by TCRdb to about 2017). Broadly, across the study: An earlier analysis of 587 of the donors reported roughly 270 Gb of sequence data and 117 million unique TCR beta sequences from 150 million to 200 million T cells. A later analysis re-analyzed previously published TCR beta repertoires from approximately 700 donors and added high-resolution HLA genotyping to study TCR occurrence patterns. Donor age, sex, ethnicity and CMV serostatus were collected together with the repertoire data. Roughly 5 DR-DQ haplotypes were handled as single units for association and clustering, since linkage in the cohort was strong. Typing coverage differed by locus: A, B, C, DRB1 and DQB1 were typed in roughly 620-640 donors, DQA1 in about 500, DPA1 in some 570, and DPB1 in 400 to 490. Both class I and class II loci were covered by HLA typing, at four-digit resolution. The study used immunosequencing to profile the T cell repertoires of some 600 subjects and linked those repertoires to cytomegalovirus serostatus. In addition to the first cohort of about 650 subjects, a separate validation cohort of approximately 130 different subjects was used. On average, roughly 240,000 unique TCR beta nucleotide sequences were sequenced per donor among about 400 genotyped donors of the cohort, with 15% to 20% of those sequences being non-productive. Of the roughly 400 genotyped donors, 75% to 85% were placed in the genetic ancestry cluster associated with self-reported Caucasian donors. An earlier analysis of several hundred of the donors applied high-throughput TCR beta sequencing to assess whether each TCR beta V gene segment acted as functional or pseudogenic. Rather than using new phenotypic data, the later analysis identified candidate immune exposures from TCR beta sequences and from how often those sequences occurred across donors. The aim of the study was to test whether cataloging public T cell receptors could identify signatures of past pathogen exposure. All discovery cohort repertoires had been generated on a single sequencing platform. To predict cytomegalovirus infection status, the study brought together high-throughput TCR immunosequencing, statistical association of individual TCRs with disease status, and machine learning. Roughly 310 gigabases of sequencing data and approximately 85 million unique TCR sequences were included in an early release covering about 700 HLA-typed donors. In a later genetic analysis, genome-wide SNP genotypes for about 55% of the 666 donors were used, and that subset was treated as a discovery cohort.

Preparation of the library involved the immunoSEQ multiplex PCR assay. For the multiplex PCR, a mixture combining 60 forward primers for TCR Vbeta segments and 13 reverse primers for TCR Jbeta segments was used. The CDR3 region of rearranged TCR beta genes was amplified from genomic DNA with a multiplex PCR assay. The Illumina HiSeq System was used to sequence the amplified TCR beta libraries as 87-base-pair reads. The study's own analysis went as follows. A later analysis counted some 80 million unique TCR beta chains across the 666 repertoires, and approximately 11 million of these chains were shared by at least two donors. To remove PCR and sequencing errors, raw reads were error-corrected and collapsed into unique sequences using a nearest-neighbor algorithm that merged closely related sequences. V, D and J gene segments were assigned by aligning CDR3 sequences to IMGT reference sequences. For a sequence to be retained, a match of at least six nucleotides to both a V gene segment and a J gene segment was required. Rearrangements were classified as productive when the CDR3 lacked stop codons and remained in frame with V and J, and all other rearrangements were classified as non-productive. Following IMGT convention, CDR3 was defined as the stretch from the second conserved V-encoded cysteine to the conserved J-encoded phenylalanine. Sequences without an unambiguous match to a single V gene segment were excluded from the earlier analysis of a few hundred of the donors. An earlier analysis of fewer than 750 of the donors classified V segments as functional when productive rearrangements were above 56.7% and as segregating when the standard deviation between donors was above 5%. A statistical classification framework was built for diagnosing cytomegalovirus status from the catalog of TCR beta chain sequences. V and J gene assignment, in a later analysis, came from comparing TCR nucleotide sequences with IMGT/GENE-DB human TR gene sequences. The TCRdist pipeline was used in a later analysis to assign CDR3 sequences and most-parsimonious VDJ recombination scenarios. In a later analysis, every TCR beta chain was defined by the combination of its CDR3 amino acid sequence and its V-gene family, and reads without a unique V-gene family were dropped. As a way to deal with suspected cross-contamination and a sequencing artifact, a later analysis dropped more than 500 nucleotide sequences that were highly shared and had low generation probability. In a later analysis, a clonal expansion index for each public chain was calculated from normalized within-repertoire ranks of inferred template counts. In a later analysis, generation probabilities were computed with a VDJ recombination model fitted to out-of-frame rearrangements, and the resulting probabilities were checked against IGoR. A later analysis scored TCR-TCR, TCR-HLA and TCR-CMV co-occurrence with hypergeometric tests, applying a repertoire-size bias correction to TCR pairs. In a later analysis, false discovery rates were estimated by permuting HLA or CMV assignments 20 times. In a later analysis, co-occurring TCRs were grouped using DBSCAN, with TCRdist sequence similarity added in when clustering inside HLA-allele-positive subsets. Co-occurrence clustering excluded repertoires with fewer than 30,000 or more than 120,000 public chains, plus five with anomalous nucleotide sharing. Entries here come from immuneACCESS through TCRdb and include only in-frame sequences with V and J called. Some clones fail to appear in such tables; in the studies checked, an unresolved V gene covers under half of the shortfall, and the cause of the remainder is unknown. V, J and clone size are those of that table, while D and trimming were read from the DNA. The sample table holds about 170,000 clones, of which approximately 73% were seen once. Under 7% of the sample is held by the ten biggest clonotypes.

In the germline V gene (reference sequence), CDR1 corresponds to SGHNT and CDR2 to YYREEE. The CDR3 starts with the cysteine, ends with the phenylalanine, and has 11 residues. CDR3 DNA is the only sequence kept; it has 33 bases, read in frame from the first base. Relative to germline, V is 2 bases shorter and J is 5 bases shorter, with 5 bases between their ends. On the study overall, not on this receptor specifically: A later genetic analysis associated a missense DCLRE1C variant with V-gene and J-gene trimming of TCR beta chains, and an independent cohort replicated the association. Most TCR sequences were observed very rarely across donors, whereas some public TCRs were present in many individuals. In a later analysis, HLA-associated TCR beta chains showed more clonal expansion and lower generation probabilities than non-associated chains that were equally common. This cohort had only TCR beta chains sequenced, and the lack of alpha or paired-chain data limited which features could be detected. About 17 rarely observed V segments, including chromosome 9 orphons, were excluded from the earlier analysis of a few hundred of the donors because counts were too low. A later analysis found that most CMV-associated TCR beta chains appeared HLA-restricted, with HLA associations seemingly driven largely by CMV exposure. In vitro tests confirmed that a few of the cytomegalovirus-associated TCR beta chains recognize cytomegalovirus antigens. The study gave a list of around 170 TCR beta chains associated with cytomegalovirus. The presence/absence analyses assumed that sequencing depth was roughly uniform across donors, and that assumption may not be true. Linkage disequilibrium might explain the correlated functional status among segregating V segments, but an unknown experimental factor could not be excluded. A further reported finding was that TCR beta sequences accurately predicted the HLA-A and HLA-B alleles for most subjects in the first cohort. Because the 87-base-pair reads could not distinguish some IMGT-functional V segments, including TRBV6-2 and TRBV6-3, those segments were excluded. A later genetic analysis reported fewer N-insertions in productive TCRs among donors in an Asian-associated ancestry cluster than the 666-donor mean. According to a later analysis, parvovirus B19, influenza, CMV and Epstein-Barr virus appeared linked to several top co-occurrence clusters. HLA typing was unavailable for some donors at each locus, so association tests used only the typed subset. The sequencing pipeline was judged likely to have produced a cluster of highly shared sequence variants as a technical artifact. The only immune exposure information available for the cohort was CMV serostatus. The classifier was reported to diagnose cytomegalovirus status with high specificity and sensitivity in both the original cohort and the validation cohort. A later analysis associated about 17,000 TCR beta sequences with specific HLA alleles at a false discovery rate of 0.05. In an earlier analysis of more than 450 of the donors, most TCR beta V segments were observed in productive rearrangements about 87% or about 30% of the time, broadly matching IMGT annotations. In a later analysis, the rate of TCR association differed among HLA loci, with DRB1 alleles having the most associated TCRs and HLA-C alleles having the fewest. The authors suggested that the approach could potentially be generalized to other disease states and immunological phenotypes. When HLA alleles, especially DR and DQ, strongly co-occurred, attributing TCR associations to individual alleles was difficult.

With respect to this clone: No cognate antigen has been identified for it. Base qualities are not at hand, and no much larger clone is one base apart.

The cohort was made up of approximately 670 healthy bone marrow donors. All cohort members were sampled while nominally healthy, although unrecorded immune exposures were likely present. The donor was CMV seropositive and was included in the group of 250 to 350 seropositive cohort members. A peripheral blood sample was provided by each donor, and peripheral blood mononuclear cells were used for TCR beta sequencing. Genomic DNA was extracted from the blood cell samples with the Qiagen DNeasy Blood Extraction Kit. The receptor was derived from a woman aged 18-29 years in good health and CMV-seropositive. Input material: PBMCs. Rearrangement joined TRBV5-4 to TRBJ2-7, with the D gene uncertain. CDR3 region: CASSLSDEQYF. DNA sequence: TGTGCCAGCAGCTTATCCGACGAGCAGTACTTC.